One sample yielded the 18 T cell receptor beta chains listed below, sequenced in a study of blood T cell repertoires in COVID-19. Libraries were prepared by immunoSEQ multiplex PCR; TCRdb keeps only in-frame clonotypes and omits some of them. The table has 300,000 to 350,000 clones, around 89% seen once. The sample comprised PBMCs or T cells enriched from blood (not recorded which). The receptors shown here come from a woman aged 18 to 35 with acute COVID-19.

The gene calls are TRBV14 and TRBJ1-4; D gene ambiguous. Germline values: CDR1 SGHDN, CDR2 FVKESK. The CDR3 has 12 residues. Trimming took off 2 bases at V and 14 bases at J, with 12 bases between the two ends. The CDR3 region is CASSQREKGLFF. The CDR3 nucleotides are TGTGCCAGCAGCCAAAGGGAGAAAGGGCTGTTTTTT. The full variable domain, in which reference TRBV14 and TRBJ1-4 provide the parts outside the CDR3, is EAGVTQFPSHSVIEKGQTVTLRCDPISGHDNLYWYRRVMGKEIKFLLHFVKESKQDESGMPNNRFLAERTGGTYSTLKVQPAELEDSGVYFCASSQREKGLFFGSGTQLSVL.

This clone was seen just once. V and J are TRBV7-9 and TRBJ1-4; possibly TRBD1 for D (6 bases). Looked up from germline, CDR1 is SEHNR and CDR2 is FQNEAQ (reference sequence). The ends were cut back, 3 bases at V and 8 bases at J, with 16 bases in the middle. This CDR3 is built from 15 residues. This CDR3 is CASSFSGARREKLFF. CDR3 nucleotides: TGTGCCAGCAGCTTTTCAGGGGCCCGGAGAGAAAAACTGTTTTTT.

CDR3 residues: CASSYSDTGELFF. CDR3 sequence (DNA): TGCGCCAGCAGCTACAGTGACACCGGGGAGCTGTTTTTT. The chain combines TRBV5-1 with TRBJ2-2; no firm D call. The V end lost 3 bases, the J end lost 3 bases, and 6 bases lay between the germline ends. Germline V CDR1 and CDR2: SGHRS, YFSETQ. There are 13 residues in the CDR3.

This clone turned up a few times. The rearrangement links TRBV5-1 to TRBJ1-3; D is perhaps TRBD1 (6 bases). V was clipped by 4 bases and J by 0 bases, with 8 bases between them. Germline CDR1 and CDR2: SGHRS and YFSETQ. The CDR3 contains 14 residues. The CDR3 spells CASSDRLSGNTIYF. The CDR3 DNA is TGCGCCAGCAGCGACAGGCTCTCTGGAAACACCATATATTTT.

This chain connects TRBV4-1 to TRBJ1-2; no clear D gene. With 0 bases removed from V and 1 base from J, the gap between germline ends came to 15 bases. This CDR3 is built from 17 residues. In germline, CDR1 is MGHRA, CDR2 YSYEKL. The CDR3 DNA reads TGCGCCAGCAGCCAAGATCTAGAAATATCCTTTAACTATGGCTACACCTTC. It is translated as CASSQDLEISFNYGYTF.

CDR3 region: CATSDNRGGRYNEQFF. Here the CDR3 DNA reads TGTGCCACCAGTGACAACAGGGGCGGTCGCTACAATGAGCAGTTCTTC. The chain is built from TRBV24-1 and TRBJ2-1; 7 bases align to TRBD1. With V trimmed by 4 bases and J by 3 bases, 8 bases remained unmatched. Per germline, CDR1 KGHDR and CDR2 SFDVKD. CDR3 length: 16 amino acids.

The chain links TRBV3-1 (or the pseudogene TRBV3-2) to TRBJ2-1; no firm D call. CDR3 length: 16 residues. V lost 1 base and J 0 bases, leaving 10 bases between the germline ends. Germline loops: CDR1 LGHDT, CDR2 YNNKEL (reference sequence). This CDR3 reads CASSQGAPSSYNEQFF. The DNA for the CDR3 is TGTGCCAGCAGCCAAGGAGCGCCAAGCTCCTACAATGAGCAGTTCTTC.

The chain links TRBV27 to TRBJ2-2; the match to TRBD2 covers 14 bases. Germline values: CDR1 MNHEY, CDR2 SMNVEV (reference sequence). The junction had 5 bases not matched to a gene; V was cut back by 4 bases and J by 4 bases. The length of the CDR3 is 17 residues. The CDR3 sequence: CASSSPGTSGGTGELFF. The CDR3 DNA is TGTGCCAGCAGTTCCCCCGGGACTAGCGGGGGCACCGGGGAGCTGTTTTTT.

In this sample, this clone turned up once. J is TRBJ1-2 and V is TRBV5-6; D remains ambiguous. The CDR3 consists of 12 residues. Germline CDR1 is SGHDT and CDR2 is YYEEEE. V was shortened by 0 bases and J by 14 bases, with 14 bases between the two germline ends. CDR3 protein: CASSLAGGFGTF. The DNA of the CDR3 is TGTGCCAGCAGCTTGGCCGGAGGGTTCGGAACCTTC.

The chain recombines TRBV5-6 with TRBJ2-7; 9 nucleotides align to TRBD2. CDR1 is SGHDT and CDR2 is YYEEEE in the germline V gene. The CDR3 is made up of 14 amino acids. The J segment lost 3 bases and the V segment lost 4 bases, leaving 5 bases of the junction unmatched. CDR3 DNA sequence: TGTGCCAGCAGCATAGCGGGAGCCGTCTACGAGCAGTACTTC. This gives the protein CASSIAGAVYEQYF.

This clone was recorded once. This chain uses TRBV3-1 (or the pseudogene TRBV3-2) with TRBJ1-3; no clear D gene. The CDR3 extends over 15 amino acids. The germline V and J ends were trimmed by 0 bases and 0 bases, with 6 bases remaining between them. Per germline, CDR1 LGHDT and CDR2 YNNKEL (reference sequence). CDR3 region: CASSQEVVSGNTIYF. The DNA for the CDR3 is TGTGCCAGCAGCCAAGAGGTAGTCTCTGGAAACACCATATATTTT.

Here the CDR3 reads CASSLSTVTRGYTF. DNA of the CDR3: TGTGCCAGCAGTTTATCCACAGTGACTAGAGGCTACACCTTC. The chain employs TRBV27 and TRBJ1-2; no clear D. The germline gives CDR1 MNHEY, CDR2 SMNVEV (reference sequence). The CDR3 loop spans 14 amino acids. V shed 0 bases and J shed 8 bases, with 13 bases lying between them.

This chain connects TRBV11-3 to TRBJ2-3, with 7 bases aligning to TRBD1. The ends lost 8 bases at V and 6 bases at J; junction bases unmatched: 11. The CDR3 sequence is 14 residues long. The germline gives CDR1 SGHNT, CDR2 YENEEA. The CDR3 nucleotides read TGTGCCAGCGGTCGACAGGGCACTATGGATACGCAGTATTTT. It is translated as CASGRQGTMDTQYF.

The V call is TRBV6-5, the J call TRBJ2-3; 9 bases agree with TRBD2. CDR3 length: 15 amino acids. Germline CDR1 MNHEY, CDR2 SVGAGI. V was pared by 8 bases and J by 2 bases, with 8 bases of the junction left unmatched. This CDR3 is CASGTLAGTTDTQYF. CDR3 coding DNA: TGTGCCAGCGGGACCCTAGCGGGGACCACAGATACGCAGTATTTT.

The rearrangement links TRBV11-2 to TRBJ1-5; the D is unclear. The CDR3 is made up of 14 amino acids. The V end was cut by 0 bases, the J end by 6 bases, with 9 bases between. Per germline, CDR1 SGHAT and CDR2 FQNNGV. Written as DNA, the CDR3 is TGTGCCAGCAGCTTAGACAGGATAGGTCAGCCCCAGCATTTT. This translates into CASSLDRIGQPQHF.

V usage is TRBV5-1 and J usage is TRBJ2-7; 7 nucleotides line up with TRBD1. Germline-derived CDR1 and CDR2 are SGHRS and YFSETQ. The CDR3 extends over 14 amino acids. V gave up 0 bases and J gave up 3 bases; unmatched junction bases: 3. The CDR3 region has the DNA TGCGCCAGCAGCTTGGAGACAGGGATCTACGAGCAGTACTTC. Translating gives CASSLETGIYEQYF.

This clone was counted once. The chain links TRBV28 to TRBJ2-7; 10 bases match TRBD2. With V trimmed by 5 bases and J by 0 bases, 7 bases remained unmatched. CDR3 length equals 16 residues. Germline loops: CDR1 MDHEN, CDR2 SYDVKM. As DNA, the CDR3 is TGTGCCAGCAGTCCCGGGACTAGCGAGAGCTCCTACGAGCAGTACTTC. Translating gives CASSPGTSESSYEQYF.

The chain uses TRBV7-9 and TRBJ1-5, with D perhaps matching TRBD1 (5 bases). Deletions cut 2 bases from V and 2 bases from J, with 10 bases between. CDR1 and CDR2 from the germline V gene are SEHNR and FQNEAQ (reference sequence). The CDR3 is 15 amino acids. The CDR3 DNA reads TGTGCCAGCAGCTTATTAGGGGATGGCAATCAGCCCCAGCATTTT. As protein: CASSLLGDGNQPQHF.